This TCR beta chain was identified during a study of shared clonotypes between healthy human individuals. Sequenced by immunoSEQ multiplex PCR; TCRdb stores in-frame clones only, minus some. The repertoire holds approximately 340,000 clones, with around 79% as singletons. Germline V lookup: CDR1 LGHNA, CDR2 YSLEER. The CDR3 has 15 amino acids. Trimming removed 0 bases from V and 7 bases from J, with 12 bases in between. Sequenced sample: memory CD4+ T cells sorted from blood. Documented subset: CD45RA-negative fraction. This clonotype originated in a man aged 25-45 years in good health. This chain joins TRBV4-3 and TRBJ2-2; D assignment may be TRBD1 or TRBD2 (6 bases each). Here the CDR3 reads CASSQDYGGLGELFF. The CDR3, as DNA: TGCGCCAGCAGCCAAGATTACGGGGGCCTCGGGGAGCTGTTTTTT.